The 24 T cell receptor beta chains reported below all come from one sample, sequenced in a study of tumor-infiltrating lymphocytes in primary liver carcinoma. TCR beta cDNA was prepared out of roughly 450 ng total RNA by means of a constant-region primer. Three nested multiplex PCR rounds of slightly modified ARM-PCR generated TCR beta libraries. Researchers ran the first two PCR rounds for roughly 11 cycles each with TRBV1-TRBV30 forward primers and a C-beta reverse primer. TCRdb analysed the multiplex PCR reads with MiXCR anew, one entry per CDR3 protein. The sample includes 100,000 or so distinct CDR3 sequences, about 62% of them seen just once. Investigators took RNA and DNA out together from approximately 22-30 mg of unsorted bulk tissue. Material: liver tumor tissue from sampling region 2. Regarding subset: tumor region T2, inferior pole. These receptors came from a woman aged 55-70 years with primary liver carcinoma and hepatitis B virus infection.

As to this clonotype: This CDR3 fails to terminate in the conserved phenylalanine or tryptophan, so it likely reflects a read error. This chain links TRBV29-1 with TRBJ1-5; 9 nucleotides align to TRBD1. The CDR3 extends over 12 amino acids. The V gene end was trimmed by 5 bases and the J gene end by 8 bases; junction bases not matched to a gene: 4. Germline CDR1 and CDR2: SQVTM and ANQGSEA. The chain's CDR3 is CSVRTGDKPQHS. For the CDR3, the DNA is TGCAGCGTTCGGACAGGGGATAAGCCCCAGCATTCT.

The chain carries TRBV30 and TRBJ2-5; D unresolved. This CDR3 is built from 12 residues. Germline values: CDR1 GTSNPN, CDR2 SVGIG (reference sequence). Trimming cost V 1 base and J 14 bases, with 17 bases left between them. CDR3 loop: CAWSADRETRYF. The CDR3 region has the DNA TGTGCCTGGAGTGCCGATCGAGAGACCCGTTACTTC.

This clonotype was observed at least ten times. Given a much more abundant clone one base away, this may be a read error. This sequence joins TRBV11-2 and TRBJ2-1; 9 bases are shared with TRBD2. This CDR3 has 19 amino acids. Looked up from germline, CDR1 is SGHAT and CDR2 is FQNNGV. Here the CDR3 DNA reads TGTGCCGGCAGCTCTGGCGGGACTAGCTTTTTGAGCTCCTACAATGAGCAGTTCTTC. Its translation is CAGSSGGTSFLSSYNEQFF. Drawing the rest from reference TRBV11-2 and TRBJ2-1, the complete variable domain is EAGVAQSPRYKIIEKRQSVAFWCNPISGHATLYWYQQILGQGPKLLIQFQNNGVVDDSQLPKDRFSAERLKGVDSTLKIQPAKLEDSAVYLCAGSSGGTSFLSSYNEQFFGPGTRLTVL.

This clonotype was counted many times. The rearrangement joins TRBV6-1 to TRBJ2-1; D is uncertain. The CDR3 is 15 amino acids. CDR1 is MNHNS and CDR2 is SASEGT in the germline V gene. V lost 4 bases to trimming and J lost 1 base, with 11 bases between them. The CDR3 nucleotides read TGTGCCAGCAGTGTACGCGGTTCATCCTACAATGAGCAGTTCTTC. It encodes CASSVRGSSYNEQFF.

This clonotype occurred once. This rearrangement joins TRBV2 to TRBJ2-3, with 7 bases aligning to TRBD1. CDR3 length: 14 residues. Looked up from germline, CDR1 is SNHLY and CDR2 is FYNNEI. V was pared by 8 bases and J by 1 base, with 6 bases of the junction left unmatched. CDR3 DNA sequence: TGTGCCAGCGATGTAGACAGGGGCACAGATACGCAGTATTTT. Its translation: CASDVDRGTDTQYF.

Regarding this clonotype: The junction shows a germline mismatch at one end, possibly a read error. The gene calls are TRBV11-3 and TRBJ2-3; perhaps TRBD1 as D (6 bases). Germline V gives CDR1 SGHNT, CDR2 YENEEA. CDR3 size: 14 residues. The CDR3 spells CASSHQTGTDTQYF. Here the CDR3 DNA reads TGCGCCAGCAGCCATCAGACAGGCACTGATACGCAGTATTTT.

About this clonotype: This could be a read error, since a much larger clone is one nucleotide away. The DNA of the CDR3 is TGTGCCAGCTGTTTAGGGCCAGTCGACACCGGGGAGCTGTTTTTT. Its translation is CASCLGPVDTGELFF. V gene TRBV28 combines with J gene TRBJ2-2; no firm D call. This CDR3 has 15 amino acids. The germline V gene has CDR1 MDHEN and CDR2 SYDVKM.

This clonotype was recorded at least ten times. The J gene is TRBJ2-1, the V gene TRBV14; D remains unclear. The V end was cut by 0 bases, the J end by 3 bases, with 3 bases between. Germline values: CDR1 SGHDN, CDR2 FVKESK. This CDR3 comprises 13 residues. The CDR3 DNA follows: TGTGCCAGCAGCCAAGAGTACTACAATGAGCAGTTCTTC. This encodes CASSQEYYNEQFF.

This clonotype was counted many times. The V gene is TRBV29-1, the J gene TRBJ2-3; maybe TRBD1 (5 bases). Looked up from germline, CDR1 is SQVTM and CDR2 is ANQGSEA. With 5 bases removed from V and 2 bases from J, the gap between germline ends came to 11 bases. This CDR3 contains 13 residues. The CDR3 nucleotides are TGCAGCGTTCGAACAGGCAACACAGATACGCAGTATTTT. As protein: CSVRTGNTDTQYF.

Details on this clonotype: A junction boundary mismatches the germline segment, possibly from a read error. The gene calls are TRBV7-8 and TRBJ2-2, with 7 bases identical to TRBD2. Looked up from germline, CDR1 is SGHVS and CDR2 is FQNEAQ. This CDR3 is built from 16 residues. CDR3 loop: CASIPGWGGNTGELFF. The CDR3 region has the DNA TGTGCCAGCATCCCAGGATGGGGGGGGAACACCGGAGAGCTGTTTTTT.

The chain links TRBV27 to TRBJ2-3; 9 nucleotides agree with TRBD1. From germline, CDR1 is MNHEY and CDR2 SMNVEV (reference sequence). The CDR3 loop spans 15 amino acids. V lost 7 bases and J lost 5; bases outside the gene matches: 10. CDR3 nucleotide sequence: TGTGCCAGCAACTGGGACAGGGTGAGGGTAGATACGCAGTATTTT. Its translation: CASNWDRVRVDTQYF.

For this clonotype: A clone one base away is much larger, so this may be a read error. The chain carries TRBV11-2 and TRBJ2-7, with unresolved D. The germline V and J ends were trimmed by 5 bases and 3 bases, with 11 bases remaining between them. Germline CDR1 and CDR2: SGHAT and FQNNGV. This CDR3 region has 13 residues. CDR3 loop: CASSPLLSYEQYF. CDR3 DNA sequence: TGTGCCAGCAGCCCCCTGCTAAGCTACGAGCAGTACTTC.

The chain has TRBV12-3 or TRBV12-4 and TRBJ1-1; D remains unclear. V was trimmed by 9 bases and J by 1 base, leaving 12 bases between them. There are 13 residues in the CDR3. Here the CDR3 DNA reads TGTGCCAGTAATTCAACAAGGAACACTGAAGCTTTCTTT. Its protein product is CASNSTRNTEAFF.

Many counts were recorded for this clonotype. The V and J genes are TRBV6-5 and TRBJ1-1; TRBD1 might be the D (5 bases). There are 13 residues in the CDR3. Deletions cut 6 bases from V and 1 base from J, with 9 bases between. Per germline, CDR1 MNHEY and CDR2 SVGAGI. The CDR3 region has the DNA TGTGCCAGCAGCGGACAAAAGAACACTGAAGCTTTCTTT. Protein sequence: CASSGQKNTEAFF.

Comments on this clonotype: Germline and junction disagree at one end, which may indicate a read error. The rearrangement joins TRBV12-3 or TRBV12-4 to TRBJ2-3, with TRBD1 identical over 7 bases. The CDR3 covers 14 residues. This CDR3 is CASSWAGGVDTQCF. CDR3 DNA sequence: TGTGCCAGCAGTTGGGCAGGGGGAGTAGATACGCAGTGTTTT.

This clonotype was observed at least ten times. At one boundary the junction diverges from the germline segment, which might be a read error. The CDR3 sequence is CASTSGTEAWWCSF. The CDR3 nucleotides read TGTGCCAGCACCTCCGGGACAGAAGCTTGGTGGTGTTCTTTC. The rearrangement uses TRBV6-1 and TRBJ1-2; 7 positions match TRBD1. Germline V CDR1 and CDR2: MNHNS, SASEGT. The CDR3 contains 14 residues.

As to this clonotype: With a much larger clone just one base away, this may be a read error. The chain combines TRBV5-4 with TRBJ2-3; possible D gene TRBD2, 6 bases. This CDR3 spans 17 amino acids. Germline V lookup: CDR1 SGHNT, CDR2 YYREEE (reference sequence). The CDR3 nucleotides read TGTACCAGCAGCACACTCTTTGGTAGCGGATACACAGATACGCAGTATTTT. Translation: CTSSTLFGSGYTDTQYF. The variable domain in full, with the rest retrieved from reference TRBV5-4 and TRBJ2-3, is ETGVTQSPTHLIKTRGQQVTLRCSSQSGHNTVSWYQQALGQGPQFIFQYYREEENGRGNFPPRFSGLQFPNYSSELNVNALELDDSALYLCTSSTLFGSGYTDTQYFGPGTRLTVL.

This clonotype appeared once. A much larger clonotype is one base distant, so this may be a read error. The V gene is TRBV4-2, the J gene TRBJ2-3; the match to TRBD2 covers 7 bases. Germline loops: CDR1 LGHNA, CDR2 YNFKEQ. Trimming removed 1 base from V and 4 bases from J; junction bases left unmatched: 5. This CDR3 contains 15 residues. CDR3 bases: TGTGCCAGCAGCCAAGGGGAGGGGCGCTCAGATACGCAGTATTTT. This encodes CASSQGEGRSDTQYF.

The chain employs TRBV11-2 and TRBJ2-7; no reliable D call. CDR3 length equals 15 residues. V gave up 10 bases and J gave up 5 bases, with 24 bases separating them. Germline CDR1 reads SGHAT; CDR2 reads FQNNGV. The CDR3 coding sequence is TGTGCCACCAGATCCACGGGCAGTGGCCCCCACGAGCAGTACTTC. Amino acid sequence: CATRSTGSGPHEQYF.

Comments on this clonotype: One end of the junction fails to match germline, which may point to a read error. The chain couples TRBV11-2 to TRBJ2-6; a possible D gene is TRBD2 (7 bases). There are 18 residues in the CDR3. Germline loops: CDR1 SGHAT, CDR2 FQNNGV. For the CDR3, the DNA is TGTGTCAGCAGTTTATTCCCAGGGTCCCTGGGGGGGGCCAACGCCCTGACTTTC. This gives the protein CVSSLFPGSLGGANALTF.

The V and J genes are TRBV11-3 and TRBJ2-3; 9 nucleotides line up with TRBD1. The CDR3 runs to 14 residues. J was trimmed by 6 bases and V by 8 bases; bases with no gene match: 9. CDR1 SGHNT and CDR2 YENEEA come from the germline V gene. The CDR3 region is CASCHPGQGDTQYF. The CDR3 bases are TGTGCCAGCTGCCACCCCGGACAGGGGGATACGCAGTATTTT.

The V gene is TRBV11-2, the J gene TRBJ2-2; D perhaps matches TRBD2 (5 bases). The V end was cut by 2 bases, the J end by 17 bases, with 24 bases between. Germline V gives CDR1 SGHAT, CDR2 FQNNGV. This CDR3 region has 15 residues. The CDR3 spells CASSLRLRNTGELFF. The CDR3 DNA reads TGTGCCAGCAGCTTACGTCTTAGGAACACCGGGGAACTATTTTTT.

This clonotype showed up many times. The V call is TRBV6-5, the J call TRBJ2-1; D is unresolved. The CDR3 runs to 14 residues. Between the trimmed V and J ends, which lost 6 bases and 0 bases, there was a span of 9 bases. Germline loops: CDR1 MNHEY, CDR2 SVGAGI. In nucleotides, the CDR3 is TGTGCCAGCAGCCGAAGGAGCTCCTACAATGAGCAGTTCTTC. Translation: CASSRRSSYNEQFF.

The genes are TRBV6-2 or TRBV6-3 and TRBJ2-1; 7 bases map to TRBD2. Germline loops: CDR1 MNHEY, CDR2 SVGEGT. After removal of 4 bases from V and 3 bases from J, the junction contained 6 bases not matched to a gene. This CDR3 is 15 amino acids long. In nucleotides, the CDR3 is TGTGCCAGCAGTTCCAGAGGGACTAACTACAATGAGCAGTTCTTC. Translation gives CASSSRGTNYNEQFF.